This T cell receptor beta chain was documented in a study of T cell repertoires in cytomegalovirus infection. Turning to the study itself: An indication of both CMV infection and matching HLA type came from public TCR beta signatures. Points from the study as a whole: Cumulated frequencies of public TCR beta families served to identify carriers of CMV plus the relevant HLA. Predominance within the ex vivo response was attributable to HLA-C-restricted CMV-specific TCR beta clonotypes.

TCRdb reprocessed the reads with MiXCR, giving one entry per CDR3 protein. The sample shows under 800,000 distinct CDR3 sequences, 24% of them seen only once. About this clonotype: Its target is not known. One end of the junction is discordant with germline, which a read error may explain.

The germline V gene has CDR1 SEHNR and CDR2 FQNEAQ (reference sequence). The CDR3 contains 15 residues. This clonotype was sampled from a human donor in good health (CMV status not recorded). Some clones in this sample may be carry-over from other donors' samples. Sequenced material: CD8+ T cells from PBMCs. The V call is TRBV7-9, the J call TRBJ1-1; maybe TRBD1 (6 bases). In nucleotides, the CDR3 is TGTGCCAGCAGCCTAGTTGGCACAGGGAACCCTGAAGCTTTCTTT. Its protein is CASSLVGTGNPEAFF.